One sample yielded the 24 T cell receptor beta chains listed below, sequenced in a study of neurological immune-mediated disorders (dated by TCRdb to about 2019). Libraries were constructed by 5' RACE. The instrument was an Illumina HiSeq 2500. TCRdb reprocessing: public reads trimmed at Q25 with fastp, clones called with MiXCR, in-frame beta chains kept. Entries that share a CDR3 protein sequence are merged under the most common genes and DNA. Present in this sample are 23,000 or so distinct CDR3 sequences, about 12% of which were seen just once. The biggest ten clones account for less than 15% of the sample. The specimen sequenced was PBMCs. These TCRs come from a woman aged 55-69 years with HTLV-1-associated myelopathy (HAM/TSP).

The CDR3 here is CAWRPGGTTDTQYF. As DNA, the CDR3 is TGTGCCTGGAGGCCCGGGGGGACCACAGATACGCAGTATTTT. V and J are TRBV30 and TRBJ2-3, with 7 bases fitting TRBD2. The CDR3 runs 14 residues. V was pared by 3 bases and J by 2 bases, with 5 bases of the junction left unmatched. Germline assignment: CDR1 GTSNPN and CDR2 SVGIG (reference sequence). The full variable domain, rest sourced from reference TRBV30 and TRBJ2-3, is SQTIHQWPATLVQPVGSPLSLECTVEGTSNPNLYWYRQAAGRGLQLLFYSVGIGQISSEVPQNLSASRPQDRQFILSSKKLLLSDSGFYLCAWRPGGTTDTQYFGPGTRLTVL.

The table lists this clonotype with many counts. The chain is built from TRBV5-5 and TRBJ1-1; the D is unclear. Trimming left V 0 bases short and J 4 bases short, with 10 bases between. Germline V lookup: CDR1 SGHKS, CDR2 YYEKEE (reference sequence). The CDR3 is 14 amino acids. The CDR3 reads CASSLVRGSTEAFF. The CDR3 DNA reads TGTGCCAGCAGCTTGGTAAGAGGGTCCACTGAAGCTTTCTTT.

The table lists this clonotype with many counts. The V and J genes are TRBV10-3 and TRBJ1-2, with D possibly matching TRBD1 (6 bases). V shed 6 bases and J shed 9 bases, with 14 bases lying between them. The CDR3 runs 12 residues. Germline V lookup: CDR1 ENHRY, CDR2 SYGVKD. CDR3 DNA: TGTGCCATCAGCCTACAGGGTAGGAGCTACACCTTC. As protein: CAISLQGRSYTF.

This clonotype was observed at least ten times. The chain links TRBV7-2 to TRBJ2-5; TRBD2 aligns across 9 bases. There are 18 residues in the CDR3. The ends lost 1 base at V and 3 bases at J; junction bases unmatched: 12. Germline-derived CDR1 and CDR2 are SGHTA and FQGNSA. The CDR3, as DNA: TGTGCCAGCAGCTTAGTACCCGGCGGGGGGGCGAGTGAAGAGACCCAGTACTTC. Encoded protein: CASSLVPGGGASEETQYF. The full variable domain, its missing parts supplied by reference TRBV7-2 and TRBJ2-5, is GAGVSQSPSNKVTEKGKDVELRCDPISGHTALYWYRQSLGQGLEFLIYFQGNSAPDKSGLPSDRFSAERTGGSVSTLTIQRTQQEDSAVYLCASSLVPGGGASEETQYFGPGTRLLVL.

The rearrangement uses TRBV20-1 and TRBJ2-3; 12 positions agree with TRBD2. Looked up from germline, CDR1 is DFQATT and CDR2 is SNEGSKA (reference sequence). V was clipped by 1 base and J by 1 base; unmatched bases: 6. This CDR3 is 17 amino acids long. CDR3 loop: CSARARLAGVGTDTQYF. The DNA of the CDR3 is TGCAGTGCTAGAGCCCGACTAGCGGGAGTGGGCACAGATACGCAGTATTTT.

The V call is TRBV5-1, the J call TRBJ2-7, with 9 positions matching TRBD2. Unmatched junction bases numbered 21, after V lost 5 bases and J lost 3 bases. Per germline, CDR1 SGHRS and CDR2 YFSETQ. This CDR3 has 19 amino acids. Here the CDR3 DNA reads TGCGCCAGCAGATCATGGACTAGCGCCTTTACAGGGGCGATCTACGAGCAGTACTTC. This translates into CASRSWTSAFTGAIYEQYF.

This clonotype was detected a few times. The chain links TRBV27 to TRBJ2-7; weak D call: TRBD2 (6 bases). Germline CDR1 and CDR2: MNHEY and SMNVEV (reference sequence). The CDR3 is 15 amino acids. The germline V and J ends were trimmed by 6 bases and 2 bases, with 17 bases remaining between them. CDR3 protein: CASSAGPPDTYEQYF. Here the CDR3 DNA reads TGTGCCAGCAGCGCGGGACCTCCTGATACCTACGAGCAGTACTTC.

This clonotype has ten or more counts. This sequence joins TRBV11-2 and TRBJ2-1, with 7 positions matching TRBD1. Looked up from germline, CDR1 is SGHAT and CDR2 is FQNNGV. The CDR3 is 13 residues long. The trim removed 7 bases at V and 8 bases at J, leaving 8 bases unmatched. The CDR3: CASNFQQGDEQFF. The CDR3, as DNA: TGTGCCAGCAACTTTCAGCAGGGGGATGAGCAGTTCTTC.

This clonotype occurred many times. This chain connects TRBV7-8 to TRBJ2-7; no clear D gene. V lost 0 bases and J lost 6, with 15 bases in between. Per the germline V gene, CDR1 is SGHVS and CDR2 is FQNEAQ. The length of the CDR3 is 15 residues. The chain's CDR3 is CASSLARQDASEQYF. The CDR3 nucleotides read TGTGCCAGCAGCTTAGCGCGGCAGGACGCCTCCGAGCAGTACTTC.

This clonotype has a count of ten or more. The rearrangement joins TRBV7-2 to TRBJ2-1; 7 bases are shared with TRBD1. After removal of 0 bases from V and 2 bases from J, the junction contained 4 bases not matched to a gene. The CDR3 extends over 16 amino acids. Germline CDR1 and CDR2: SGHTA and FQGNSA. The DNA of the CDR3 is TGTGCCAGCAGCTTAGCCCCGGGACAGCCCTACAATGAGCAGTTCTTC. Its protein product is CASSLAPGQPYNEQFF.

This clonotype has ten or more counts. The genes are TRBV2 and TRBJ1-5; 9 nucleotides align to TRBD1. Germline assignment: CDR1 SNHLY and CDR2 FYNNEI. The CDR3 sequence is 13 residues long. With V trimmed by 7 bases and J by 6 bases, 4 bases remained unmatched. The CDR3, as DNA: TGTGCCAGCACCCAACAGGGGGCTCAGCCCCAGCATTTT. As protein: CASTQQGAQPQHF.

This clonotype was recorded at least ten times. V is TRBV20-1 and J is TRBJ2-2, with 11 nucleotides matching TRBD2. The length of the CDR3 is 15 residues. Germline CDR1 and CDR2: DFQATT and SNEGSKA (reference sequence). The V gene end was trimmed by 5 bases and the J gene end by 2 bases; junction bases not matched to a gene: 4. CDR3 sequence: CSAPGLAENTGELFF. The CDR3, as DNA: TGCAGTGCTCCGGGACTAGCGGAAAACACCGGGGAGCTGTTTTTT.

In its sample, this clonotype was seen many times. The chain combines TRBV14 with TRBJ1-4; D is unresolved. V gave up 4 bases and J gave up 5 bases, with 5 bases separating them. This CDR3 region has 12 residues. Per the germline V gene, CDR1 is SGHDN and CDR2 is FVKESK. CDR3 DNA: TGTGCCAGCAGCCCCTCAAATGAAAAACTGTTTTTT. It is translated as CASSPSNEKLFF.

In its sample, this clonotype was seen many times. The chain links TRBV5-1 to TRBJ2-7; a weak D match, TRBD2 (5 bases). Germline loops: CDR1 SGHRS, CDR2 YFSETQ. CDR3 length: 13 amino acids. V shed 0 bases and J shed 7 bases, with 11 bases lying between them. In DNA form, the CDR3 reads TGCGCCAGCAGCTTGGACGGGAAGGGAGAGCAGTACTTC. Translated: CASSLDGKGEQYF. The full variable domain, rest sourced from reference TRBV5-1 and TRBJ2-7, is KAGVTQTPRYLIKTRGQQVTLSCSPISGHRSVSWYQQTPGQGLQFLFEYFSETQRNKGNFPGRFSGRQFSNSRSEMNVSTLELGDSALYLCASSLDGKGEQYFGPGTRLTVT.

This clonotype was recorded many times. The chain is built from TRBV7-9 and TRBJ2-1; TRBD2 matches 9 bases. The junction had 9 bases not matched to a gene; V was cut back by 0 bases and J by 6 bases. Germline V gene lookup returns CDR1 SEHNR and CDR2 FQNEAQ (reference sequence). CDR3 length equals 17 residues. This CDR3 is CASSLAGGGRAGNEQFF. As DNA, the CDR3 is TGTGCCAGCAGCTTAGCTGGGGGCGGGAGGGCCGGCAATGAGCAGTTCTTC.

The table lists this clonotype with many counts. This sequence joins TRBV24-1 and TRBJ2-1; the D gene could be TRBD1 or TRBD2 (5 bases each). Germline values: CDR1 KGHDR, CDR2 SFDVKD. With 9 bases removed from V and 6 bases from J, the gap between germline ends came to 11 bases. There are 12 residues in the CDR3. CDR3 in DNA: TGTGCCACCGAGGGGAACCGCAATGAGCAGTTCTTC. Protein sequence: CATEGNRNEQFF.

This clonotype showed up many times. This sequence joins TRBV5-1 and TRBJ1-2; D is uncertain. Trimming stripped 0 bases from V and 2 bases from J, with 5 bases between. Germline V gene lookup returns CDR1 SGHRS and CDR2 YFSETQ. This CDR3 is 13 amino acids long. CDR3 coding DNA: TGCGCCAGCAGCTTGGCAGCAAACTATGGCTACACCTTC. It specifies CASSLAANYGYTF.

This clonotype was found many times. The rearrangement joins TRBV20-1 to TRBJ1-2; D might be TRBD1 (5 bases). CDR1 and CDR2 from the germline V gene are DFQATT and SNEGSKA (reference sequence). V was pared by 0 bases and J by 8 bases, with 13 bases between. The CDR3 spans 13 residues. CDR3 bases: TGCAGTGCTAGAGATCTCACAGGCACGGGCTACACCTTC. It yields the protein CSARDLTGTGYTF.

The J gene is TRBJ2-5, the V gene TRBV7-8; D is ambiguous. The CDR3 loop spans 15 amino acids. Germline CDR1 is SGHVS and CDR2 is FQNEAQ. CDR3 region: CTSSLKEGLQETQYF. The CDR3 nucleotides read TGTACAAGCAGCTTAAAAGAAGGGCTCCAAGAGACCCAGTACTTC.

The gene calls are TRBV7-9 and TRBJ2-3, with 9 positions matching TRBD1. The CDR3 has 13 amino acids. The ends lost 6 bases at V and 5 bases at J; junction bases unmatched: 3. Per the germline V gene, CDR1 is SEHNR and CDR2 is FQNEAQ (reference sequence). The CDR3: CASRQDRGDTQYF. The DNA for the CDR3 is TGTGCCAGCAGACAGGACAGGGGAGATACGCAGTATTTT.

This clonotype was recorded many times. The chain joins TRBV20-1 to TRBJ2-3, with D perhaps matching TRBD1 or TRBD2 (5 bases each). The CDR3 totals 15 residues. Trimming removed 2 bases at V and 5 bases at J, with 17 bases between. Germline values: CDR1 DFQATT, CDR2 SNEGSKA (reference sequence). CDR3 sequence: CSARTPLGAQDTQYF. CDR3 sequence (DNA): TGCAGTGCTAGAACGCCACTAGGGGCGCAAGATACGCAGTATTTT.

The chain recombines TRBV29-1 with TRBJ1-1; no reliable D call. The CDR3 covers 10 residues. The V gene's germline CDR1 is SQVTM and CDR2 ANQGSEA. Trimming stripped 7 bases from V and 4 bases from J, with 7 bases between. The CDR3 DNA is TGCAGCGGAATTTCCACTGAAGCTTTCTTT. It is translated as CSGISTEAFF.

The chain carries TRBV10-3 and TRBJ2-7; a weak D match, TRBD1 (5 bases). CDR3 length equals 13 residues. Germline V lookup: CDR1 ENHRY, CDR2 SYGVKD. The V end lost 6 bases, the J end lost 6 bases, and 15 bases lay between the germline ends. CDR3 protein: CAIRASLRVEQYF. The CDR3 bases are TGTGCCATCAGGGCGAGCCTCAGGGTCGAGCAGTACTTC.

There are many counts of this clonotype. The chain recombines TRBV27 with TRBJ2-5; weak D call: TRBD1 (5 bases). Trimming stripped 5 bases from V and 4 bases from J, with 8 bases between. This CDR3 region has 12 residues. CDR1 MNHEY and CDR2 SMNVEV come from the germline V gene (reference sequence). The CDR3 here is CASSRTGETQYF. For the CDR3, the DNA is TGTGCCAGCAGTCGAACAGGAGAGACCCAGTACTTC.